What follows is one TCR beta chain and its context. These data are taken from a study of blood T cell repertoires in COVID-19. Assay: immunoSEQ multiplex PCR; the TCRdb copy retains only in-frame clones and omits some. This table has some 300,000 clones, around 89% appearing once. Per germline, CDR1 KGHSH and CDR2 LQKENI. This CDR3 spans 16 amino acids. V lost 1 base and J 0 bases, leaving 10 bases between the germline ends. The cohort comprised adults aged roughly 18 to 95 years residing in about two dozen US areas. The sequenced sample consisted of PBMCs or T cells enriched from blood (not recorded which). The clonotype comes from a woman aged 55-70 years in a cohort exposed to, infected with or recovered from COVID-19 (not recorded which). This chain uses TRBV18 with TRBJ2-1; D is uncertain. The CDR3 spells CASSPLPLSSYNEQFF. CDR3 in DNA: TGTGCCAGCTCACCACTCCCCTTGAGCTCCTACAATGAGCAGTTCTTC. The whole variable domain, remainder taken from reference TRBV18 and TRBJ2-1, is NAGVMQNPRHLVRRRGQEARLRCSPMKGHSHVYWYRQLPEEGLKFMVYLQKENIIDESGMPKERFSAEFPKEGPSILRIQQVVRGDSAAYFCASSPLPLSSYNEQFFGPGTRLTVL.